One sample yielded the 19 T cell receptor beta chains listed below, sequenced in a study of CD4 T cells in relation to SARS-CoV-2 and coronaviruses. TCRdb's copy holds only in-frame clones and misses some; the assay was immunoSEQ multiplex PCR. The sample consists of approximately 70,000 clones, over 85% of them appearing once. Unexposed donor CD4+ T cells date from about 2011-2018, before the COVID-19 pandemic. The sample consisted of naive CD4+ T cells from PBMCs. Stated subset: naive CD4+ T cells isolated by negative enrichment. The receptor source for this set is a human donor in good health.

This chain joins TRBV5-4 and TRBJ1-2; D call uncertain. The germline V and J ends were trimmed by 5 bases and 0 bases, with 14 bases remaining between them. The CDR3 runs 15 residues. Germline CDR1 reads SGHNT; CDR2 reads YYREEE (reference sequence). The CDR3 DNA reads TGTGCCAGCAGAAAGGCGGCAGAAGCTAACTATGGCTACACCTTC. It codes for CASRKAAEANYGYTF.

This clone came up once. The chain combines TRBV19 with TRBJ2-5, with D hard to call. Germline lookup yields CDR1 LNHDA and CDR2 SQIVND (reference sequence). CDR3 length: 12 residues. Trimming cost V 8 bases and J 7 bases, with 14 bases left between them. The CDR3 here is CASADILGTQYF. The DNA of the CDR3 is TGTGCCAGTGCTGACATTCTGGGGACCCAGTACTTC.

The rearrangement uses TRBV28 and TRBJ1-1, with D possibly matching TRBD1 (6 bases). Trimming left V 6 bases short and J 0 bases short, with 11 bases between. The CDR3 has 14 residues. CDR1 and CDR2 (germline): MDHEN, SYDVKM. Here the CDR3 DNA reads TGTGCCAGCAGCCTGACAGGTATGAACACTGAAGCTTTCTTT. Amino acid sequence: CASSLTGMNTEAFF.

V gene TRBV5-1 combines with J gene TRBJ2-5; perhaps TRBD1 as D (5 bases). The germline CDR1 and CDR2 sequences are SGHRS and YFSETQ. The CDR3 loop spans 16 amino acids. The germline V and J ends were trimmed by 1 base and 5 bases, with 18 bases remaining between them. DNA for the CDR3: TGCGCCAGCAGCTTGTTAGTGGCCAGGGTAGGGGAGACCCAGTACTTC. Its protein product is CASSLLVARVGETQYF.

The rearrangement links TRBV18 to TRBJ1-5; no clear D. The germline V gene has CDR1 KGHSH and CDR2 LQKENI. Deletions cut 1 base from V and 9 bases from J, with 10 bases between. This CDR3 is built from 13 residues. CDR3 nucleotides: TGTGCCAGCTCACCACAGGGTTTAGGGCCCCAGCATTTT. Encoded protein: CASSPQGLGPQHF.

The rearrangement links TRBV25-1 to TRBJ1-3; D possibly corresponds to TRBD1 (6 bases). This CDR3 contains 15 residues. The ends were cut back, 2 bases at V and 0 bases at J, with 8 bases in the middle. Germline CDR1 MGHDK, CDR2 SYGVNS. DNA for the CDR3: TGTGCCAGCAGTGAAGGACAGAACTCTGGAAACACCATATATTTT. It yields the protein CASSEGQNSGNTIYF.

The count of this clone is one. The rearrangement links TRBV10-3 to TRBJ2-7; D call uncertain. Germline V gene data show CDR1 as ENHRY and CDR2 as SYGVKD. The CDR3 runs to 14 residues. With 6 bases removed from V and 2 bases from J, the gap between germline ends came to 14 bases. CDR3: CAISGLGRTYEQYF. CDR3 bases: TGTGCCATCAGCGGCTTGGGCAGGACCTACGAGCAGTACTTC.

The V and J genes are TRBV5-1 and TRBJ2-7, with a possible D match to TRBD2 (6 bases). Trimming shortened V by 7 bases and J by 0 bases, and 14 bases separated the two germline ends. CDR3 size: 14 residues. Germline V gives CDR1 SGHRS, CDR2 YFSETQ. The CDR3 spells CASQEGPSSYEQYF. The CDR3 coding sequence is TGCGCCAGCCAGGAGGGTCCAAGCTCCTACGAGCAGTACTTC. The variable domain in full, with the rest retrieved from reference TRBV5-1 and TRBJ2-7, is KAGVTQTPRYLIKTRGQQVTLSCSPISGHRSVSWYQQTPGQGLQFLFEYFSETQRNKGNFPGRFSGRQFSNSRSEMNVSTLELGDSALYLCASQEGPSSYEQYFGPGTRLTVT.

The chain is built from TRBV9 and TRBJ1-5; possibly TRBD1 for D (5 bases). This CDR3 is 16 amino acids long. Trimming left V 4 bases short and J 1 base short, with 15 bases between. The germline V gene has CDR1 SGDLS and CDR2 YYNGEE. In nucleotides, the CDR3 is TGTGCCAGCAGCCCCGGGGACGGACGAAGCAATCAGCCCCAGCATTTT. Residues: CASSPGDGRSNQPQHF.

The chain couples TRBV11-2 to TRBJ2-7; D may match TRBD1 or TRBD2 (5 bases each). The ends were cut back, 6 bases at V and 2 bases at J, with 14 bases in the middle. This CDR3 comprises 14 residues. Germline CDR1 is SGHAT and CDR2 is FQNNGV. The CDR3 DNA sequence: TGTGCCAGCAGAAAACGGGACGCAACCTACGAGCAGTACTTC. Residues: CASRKRDATYEQYF.

This chain joins TRBV9 and TRBJ1-4; D is uncertain. Deletions cut 0 bases from V and 0 bases from J, with 3 bases between. CDR1 is SGDLS, CDR2 YYNGEE, per germline. CDR3 length equals 14 residues. CDR3 in DNA: TGTGCCAGCAGCGTAGCCCCAACTAATGAAAAACTGTTTTTT. This sequence encodes CASSVAPTNEKLFF.

The gene calls are TRBV5-1 and TRBJ1-6; TRBD1 is a possible D gene (5 bases). This CDR3 has 15 amino acids. Trimming left V 1 base short and J 8 bases short, with 13 bases between. Germline-derived CDR1 and CDR2 are SGHRS and YFSETQ. CDR3 loop: CASSLMWGADSPLHF. CDR3 bases: TGCGCCAGCAGCTTGATGTGGGGCGCAGATTCACCCCTCCACTTT.

V gene TRBV5-1 combines with J gene TRBJ2-2, with 12 bases identical to TRBD2. The germline gives CDR1 SGHRS, CDR2 YFSETQ. The CDR3 consists of 16 residues. J was trimmed by 5 bases and V by 4 bases; bases with no gene match: 6. CDR3 amino acids: CASSNLLAGGTGELFF. CDR3 in DNA: TGCGCCAGCAGCAACCTCCTAGCGGGGGGGACCGGGGAGCTGTTTTTT.

The chain carries TRBV2 and TRBJ1-2; no definite D call. The CDR3 runs to 14 residues. The V end lost 2 bases, the J end lost 3 bases, and 10 bases lay between the germline ends. Germline CDR1 and CDR2: SNHLY and FYNNEI. As DNA, the CDR3 is TGTGCCAGCAGTGAACGAGTAACCTACTATGGCTACACCTTC. Translation gives CASSERVTYYGYTF.

This chain connects TRBV2 to TRBJ1-5; 7 bases map to TRBD1. Trimming took 7 bases from V and 0 from J; bases not matched to a gene: 6. The germline V gene encodes CDR1 SNHLY and CDR2 FYNNEI. This CDR3 is built from 15 residues. The CDR3 DNA reads as TGTGCCAGCATAAACGACAGGGATAGCAATCAGCCCCAGCATTTT. It specifies CASINDRDSNQPQHF.

The rearrangement links TRBV27 to TRBJ2-2; TRBD2 matches 11 bases. Losses at the gene ends were 6 bases for V and 7 bases for J; bases not matched to a gene: 10. CDR1 is MNHEY, CDR2 SMNVEV, per germline (reference sequence). CDR3 length: 16 amino acids. The CDR3 protein is CASRETSGTRNGELFF. CDR3 bases: TGTGCCAGCAGGGAGACTAGCGGGACTAGGAACGGGGAGCTGTTTTTT.

The genes are TRBV11-3 and TRBJ2-7; tentatively, D is TRBD1 or TRBD2 (5 bases each). Per the germline V gene, CDR1 is SGHNT and CDR2 is YENEEA. V lost 0 bases, J lost 6 bases, and 9 bases lay in between. This CDR3 comprises 13 residues. The CDR3 sequence: CASSLDRGGEQYF. The CDR3 nucleotides read TGTGCCAGCAGCTTAGATCGGGGCGGCGAGCAGTACTTC.

The chain has TRBV20-1 and TRBJ1-4, with a tentative D call TRBD1 (5 bases). The CDR3 loop spans 11 amino acids. With 4 bases removed from V and 7 bases from J, the gap between germline ends came to 7 bases. The germline gives CDR1 DFQATT, CDR2 SNEGSKA (reference sequence). This CDR3 is CSAIQGEKLFF. The CDR3 DNA sequence: TGCAGTGCTATCCAGGGTGAAAAACTGTTTTTT.

The chain joins TRBV5-1 to TRBJ2-2; D call uncertain. This CDR3 has 14 amino acids. CDR1 and CDR2 (germline): SGHRS, YFSETQ. The V and J ends lost 0 bases and 6 bases respectively, with 9 bases between them. The DNA of the CDR3 is TGCGCCAGCAGCTTGGCCGGTGGTTCCGGGGAGCTGTTTTTT. This sequence encodes CASSLAGGSGELFF.